The source of this T cell receptor beta chain is a study of identical twins. Using its own MiXCR run on the 5' RACE reads, TCRdb lists one record per CDR3 protein. The sample gives around 500,000 distinct CDR3 sequences, approximately 14% of which show up once; approximately 0.52% is in the top ten. CDR1 is MDHEN, CDR2 SYDVKM, per germline. This CDR3 is built from 15 residues. Trimming cost V 5 bases and J 2 bases; bases outside gene matches: 9. These data also featured in a second study, about yellow fever vaccine responses in identical twins.

The sequenced material came from CD4+ T cells sorted from blood. The receptor was derived from a woman aged 18 to 35 in good health. The chain joins TRBV28 to TRBJ2-7, with 7 bases lining up with TRBD2. The CDR3 here is CASSPSGGGTYEQYF. CDR3 DNA sequence: TGTGCCAGCAGTCCCTCGGGAGGTGGGACCTACGAGCAGTACTTC.